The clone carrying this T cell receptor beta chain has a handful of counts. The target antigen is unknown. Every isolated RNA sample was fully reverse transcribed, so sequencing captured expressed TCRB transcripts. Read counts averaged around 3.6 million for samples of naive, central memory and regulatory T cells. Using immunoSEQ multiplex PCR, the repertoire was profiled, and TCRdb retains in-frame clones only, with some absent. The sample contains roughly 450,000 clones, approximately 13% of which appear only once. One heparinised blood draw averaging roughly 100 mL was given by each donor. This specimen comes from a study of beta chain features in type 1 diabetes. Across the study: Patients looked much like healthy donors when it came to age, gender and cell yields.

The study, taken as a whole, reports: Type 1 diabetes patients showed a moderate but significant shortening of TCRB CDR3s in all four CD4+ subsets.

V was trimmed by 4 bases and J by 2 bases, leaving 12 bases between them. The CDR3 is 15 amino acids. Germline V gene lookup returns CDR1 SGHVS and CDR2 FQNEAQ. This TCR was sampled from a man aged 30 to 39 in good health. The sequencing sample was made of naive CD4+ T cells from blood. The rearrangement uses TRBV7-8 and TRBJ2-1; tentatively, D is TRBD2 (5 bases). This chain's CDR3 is CASSSSDGTYNEQFF. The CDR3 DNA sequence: TGTGCCAGCAGCTCCTCAGACGGGACCTACAATGAGCAGTTCTTC.